These 30 T cell receptor beta chains share one sample of origin, sequenced in a study of blood T cells in healthy people across ages. The second PCR ran roughly 6 to 11 cycles with a sample-barcoded 5' primer and J-beta primers. Each CDR3 protein is one row after TCRdb ran MiXCR on the 5' RACE reads. The table includes some 1 million distinct CDR3 sequences, 40% to 50% detected once. The sequenced sample consisted of blood. These TCRs come from a woman aged 60-75 years in good health.

The chain is built from TRBV6-6 and TRBJ1-1, with D possibly TRBD1 on 5 matching bases. Trimming cost V 6 bases and J 2 bases, with 13 bases left between them. CDR3 length: 14 amino acids. CDR1 MNHNY and CDR2 SVGAGI come from the germline V gene (reference sequence). In nucleotides, the CDR3 is TGTGCCAGCAGAATGCAGGGTTATAACACTGAAGCTTTCTTT. This encodes CASRMQGYNTEAFF.

This clonotype was found a few times. The V call is TRBV7-8, the J call TRBJ2-3; D may be TRBD1 or TRBD2 (7 bases each). The CDR3 spans 15 residues. The V gene lost 4 bases and the J gene lost 4 bases, with 15 bases spanning the gap. CDR1 SGHVS and CDR2 FQNEAQ come from the germline V gene. Here the CDR3 DNA reads TGTGCCAGCAGCTCCACCAGGGGGGGCCCAGATACGCAGTATTTT. Translated, it gives CASSSTRGGPDTQYF.

This clonotype was seen more than once but under ten times. The chain recombines TRBV25-1 with TRBJ1-6; 7 bases align to TRBD1. The CDR3 is 13 residues long. From germline, CDR1 is MGHDK and CDR2 SYGVNS. The DNA of the CDR3 is TGTGGGGCAGGGGGCTCCTATAATTCACCCCTCCACTTT. This encodes CGAGGSYNSPLHF.

This chain connects TRBV7-2 to TRBJ2-1; D is ambiguous. Trimming left V 5 bases short and J 3 bases short, with 17 bases between. This CDR3 comprises 16 residues. Germline CDR1 reads SGHTA; CDR2 reads FQGNSA. In DNA form, the CDR3 reads TGTGCCAGCAGCCCTATCGAAAAGGGCTTCTACAATGAGCAGTTCTTC. Residues: CASSPIEKGFYNEQFF.

This chain connects TRBV3-1 to TRBJ1-2; 8 nucleotides line up with TRBD1. Trimming cost V 1 base and J 2 bases; bases outside gene matches: 6. Germline lookup yields CDR1 LGHDT and CDR2 YNNKEL (reference sequence). The CDR3 is 16 amino acids. In DNA, the CDR3 is TGTGCCAGCAGCCAAGCGGCAGGGGGCCCCAACTATGGCTACACCTTC. Translating it yields CASSQAAGGPNYGYTF. Drawing the rest from reference TRBV3-1 and TRBJ1-2, the complete variable domain is DTAVSQTPKYLVTQMGNDKSIKCEQNLGHDTMYWYKQDSKKFLKIMFSYNNKELIINETVPNRFSPKSPDKAHLNLHINSLELGDSAVYFCASSQAAGGPNYGYTFGSGTRLTVV.

This clonotype came up once. The genes are TRBV7-9 and TRBJ2-2; D is ambiguous. The length of the CDR3 is 14 residues. Germline loops: CDR1 SEHNR, CDR2 FQNEAQ (reference sequence). V was pared by 4 bases and J by 4 bases, with 10 bases between. In nucleotides, the CDR3 is TGTGCCAGCAGCTCCCCTTCGACCACCGGGGAGCTGTTTTTT. It is translated as CASSSPSTTGELFF.

This clonotype was recorded many times. The rearrangement links TRBV7-8 to TRBJ2-4; 8 bases line up with TRBD1. The DNA end is more similar to TRBJ2-7, so the J call may be wrong. The CDR3 spans 13 residues. Germline V gene lookup returns CDR1 SGHVS and CDR2 FQNEAQ. CDR3 nucleotides: TGTGCCAGCAGCTTCGGACAGGGAAACGAGCAGTACTTC. The encoded protein is CASSFGQGNEQYF.

The CDR3 coding sequence is TGTGCCACCAGCAGAGAAAGGACACCGATGACTGAAGCTTTCTTT. Its translation: CATSRERTPMTEAFF. The rearrangement links TRBV15 to TRBJ1-1; D might be TRBD1 (5 bases). CDR3 length: 15 residues. Germline assignment: CDR1 LNHNV and CDR2 YYDKDF (reference sequence). The ends were cut back, 0 bases at V and 5 bases at J, with 13 bases in the middle.

DNA of the CDR3: TGCAGTGCTAGAGATACGAGAGGGGTCGTCTATGGCTACACCTTC. It is translated as CSARDTRGVVYGYTF. The chain joins TRBV20-1 to TRBJ1-2; the D gene is possibly TRBD1 (5 bases). The V and J ends lost 0 bases and 4 bases respectively, with 15 bases between them. CDR3 length: 15 residues. Germline V gene sequence: CDR1 DFQATT, CDR2 SNEGSKA (reference sequence).

The chain recombines TRBV5-6 with TRBJ2-5; D is possibly TRBD1 or TRBD2 (5 bases each). The CDR3 runs 14 residues. V lost 2 bases to trimming and J lost 0 bases, with 8 bases between them. CDR1 SGHDT and CDR2 YYEEEE come from the germline V gene. The CDR3 DNA reads as TGTGCCAGCAGCTTCGGGACGGACCAAGAGACCCAGTACTTC. Translated, it gives CASSFGTDQETQYF.

In its sample, this clonotype was seen a few times. The V gene is TRBV5-6, the J gene TRBJ2-1; 8 positions agree with TRBD2. Germline lookup yields CDR1 SGHDT and CDR2 YYEEEE. The CDR3 loop spans 12 amino acids. Trimming took 7 bases from V and 8 from J; bases not matched to a gene: 5. CDR3 sequence (DNA): TGTGCCAGCCGGGGGGGGTTCGATGAGCAGTTCTTC. As protein: CASRGGFDEQFF.

The CDR3 DNA follows: TGTGCCAGCAGTGAGATCTCTATTCTGACTTTC. It specifies CASSEISILTF. The chain links TRBV27 to TRBJ2-6; D unclear. The CDR3 is made up of 11 amino acids. V was pared by 5 bases and J by 16 bases, with 12 bases between. Germline V lookup: CDR1 MNHEY, CDR2 SMNVEV (reference sequence).

This clonotype was detected once. J is TRBJ2-3 and V is TRBV6-2 or TRBV6-3, with 11 bases matching TRBD2. The length of the CDR3 is 15 residues. Trimming at V came to 5 bases and at J to 4 bases, leaving 5 bases not matched to a gene. Germline loops: CDR1 MNHEY, CDR2 SVGEGT. The CDR3 loop reads CASSTLAGVPDTQYF. The DNA of the CDR3 is TGTGCCAGCAGTACACTAGCGGGAGTCCCAGATACGCAGTATTTT.

As to this clonotype: The junction differs from germline at one of its ends, possibly a read error. The V gene is TRBV12-3 or TRBV12-4, the J gene TRBJ1-5; D remains ambiguous. This CDR3 contains 15 residues. The CDR3 nucleotides read TGTGCCGGCAGTTTTAACGTAGGGCAGTCTCAGCCCCAGCATTTT. Amino acid sequence: CAGSFNVGQSQPQHF.

V usage is TRBV12-3 or TRBV12-4 and J usage is TRBJ2-2, with 11 positions matching TRBD2. V shed 7 bases, J shed 4 bases, and the junction held 8 bases outside the gene matches. This CDR3 has 16 residues. CDR3 in amino acids: CASTPLAGVSTGELFF. The CDR3 region has the DNA TGTGCCAGCACCCCACTAGCGGGAGTAAGCACCGGGGAGCTGTTTTTT.

This clonotype was counted only a few times. The rearrangement joins TRBV4-2 to TRBJ2-5, with 7 positions matching TRBD2. J was trimmed by 4 bases and V by 1 base; bases with no gene match: 3. The CDR3 consists of 14 residues. From germline, CDR1 is LGHNA and CDR2 YNFKEQ. The chain's CDR3 is CASSQGIAGETQYF. CDR3 coding DNA: TGTGCCAGCAGCCAAGGTATAGCGGGAGAGACCCAGTACTTC.

This chain uses TRBV6-1 with TRBJ2-7; 8 bases map to TRBD2. CDR3 size: 13 residues. The junction had 4 bases not matched to a gene; V was cut back by 7 bases and J by 2 bases. The germline V gene encodes CDR1 MNHNS and CDR2 SASEGT. The CDR3, as DNA: TGTGCCAGCAAAGCGGGAGCCACCTACGAGCAGTACTTC. Translation: CASKAGATYEQYF.

Concerning this clonotype: At one end the junction does not follow the germline gene, possibly because of a read error. The CDR3 coding sequence is TGTGCCAGCAGTACTCGGGACAGGGGCTCCAACGAGCAGTACTTC. This codes for CASSTRDRGSNEQYF. The chain links TRBV6-5 to TRBJ2-7; 10 bases are a match to TRBD1. In germline, CDR1 is MNHEY, CDR2 SVGAGI. CDR3 length: 15 residues.

The V call is TRBV5-6, the J call TRBJ2-4; a weak D match, TRBD2 (6 bases). The end of the DNA is better explained by TRBJ2-7, so the J call may be wrong. Germline CDR1 reads SGHDT; CDR2 reads YYEEEE. This CDR3 has 12 residues. CDR3 DNA: TGTGCCAGCGGTGGAGGGCCCTACGAGCAGTACTTC. Residues: CASGGGPYEQYF.

The genes are TRBV3-1 and TRBJ2-5, with a possible D match to TRBD1 (7 bases). Trimming cost V 3 bases and J 5 bases, with 16 bases left between them. The CDR3 has 15 amino acids. The V gene's germline CDR1 is LGHDT and CDR2 YNNKEL (reference sequence). The CDR3: CASSQRPTGRETQYF. The CDR3 DNA is TGTGCCAGCAGCCAGAGGCCGACAGGGAGGGAGACCCAGTACTTC.

The chain combines TRBV21-1 with TRBJ2-4; the D segment call TRBD1 is taken from the table without a DNA check. TRBV21-1 corresponds to a pseudogene. This CDR3 spans 15 amino acids. This chain's CDR3 is CASSKAQDRGIEQYF. The CDR3 region has the DNA TGTGCCAGCAGCAAAGCGCAGGACAGGGGTATTGAGCAGTACTTC.

CDR3 sequence reads: CSARDLRRTSGIVKNIQYF. The CDR3 DNA reads as TGCAGTGCTAGAGATCTTCGGCGGACTAGCGGGATTGTCAAAAACATTCAGTACTTC. The V call is TRBV20-1, the J call TRBJ2-4, with TRBD2 identical over 12 bases. This CDR3 contains 19 residues. The germline V gene encodes CDR1 DFQATT and CDR2 SNEGSKA (reference sequence). J gave up 3 bases and V 0 bases, and 12 bases lay outside the gene matches.

The chain links TRBV24-1 to TRBJ2-3, with a tentative D call TRBD2 (6 bases). This CDR3 has 15 amino acids. V lost 3 bases and J lost 2, with 11 bases in between. Germline V gene sequence: CDR1 KGHDR, CDR2 SFDVKD. The CDR3 loop reads CATSDPTSLTDTQYF. The CDR3 DNA is TGTGCCACCAGTGATCCAACTAGCCTCACAGATACGCAGTATTTT.

The chain links TRBV9 to TRBJ2-7; TRBD1 agrees at 7 bases. The DNA matches TRBJ2-5 better at its end, which makes the J call doubtful. This CDR3 is 15 amino acids long. Germline-derived CDR1 and CDR2 are SGDLS and YYNGEE. The CDR3 nucleotides read TGTGCCAGCAGCGCCGAAGGGGGCCTGGGGGAGACCCAGTACTTC. It translates to CASSAEGGLGETQYF.

The chain carries TRBV7-8 and TRBJ2-1; tentative D call: TRBD2 (6 bases). Trimming took off 4 bases at V and 2 bases at J, with 21 bases between the two ends. Germline CDR1 SGHVS, CDR2 FQNEAQ. The CDR3 covers 18 residues. The CDR3 DNA reads as TGTGCCAGCAGCTCTCCGAGGGGTAGCGGAAGCGCCTACAATGAGCAGTTCTTC. It codes for CASSSPRGSGSAYNEQFF.

The V call is TRBV6-5, the J call TRBJ2-5; the match to TRBD2 covers 8 bases. After removal of 8 bases from V and 11 bases from J, the junction contained 16 bases not matched to a gene. Germline V gene lookup returns CDR1 MNHEY and CDR2 SVGAGI. The CDR3 length is 14 residues. CDR3 in amino acids: CASGSGSPNNEQYF. The CDR3 nucleotides read TGTGCCAGCGGGAGCGGGAGTCCGAACAATGAGCAGTACTTC.

This chain uses TRBV5-1 with TRBJ2-5; 8 bases are shared with TRBD1. CDR3 length: 15 amino acids. The junction had 14 bases not matched to a gene; V was cut back by 2 bases and J by 11 bases. Germline loops: CDR1 SGHRS, CDR2 YFSETQ. The CDR3 region has the DNA TGCGCCAGCAGCTTAAGTCAGGGGGCGCGGAATGAGCAGTACTTC. This sequence encodes CASSLSQGARNEQYF.

The table lists this clonotype with many counts. The V gene is TRBV12-3 or TRBV12-4, the J gene TRBJ2-3; D uncertain. Trimming stripped 5 bases from V and 1 base from J, with 10 bases between. CDR3 length: 14 residues. The CDR3 coding sequence is TGTGCCAGCAGTAATGGGCGCCGCACAGATACGCAGTATTTT. Residues: CASSNGRRTDTQYF.

This clonotype is a singleton in its sample. In nucleotides, the CDR3 is TGCGCCAGCAGCTTGATCGTAGCGGGAGCAGGCAATGAGCAGTTCTTC. This gives the protein CASSLIVAGAGNEQFF. The chain recombines TRBV5-1 with TRBJ2-1; 9 nucleotides align to TRBD2. The junction had 8 bases not matched to a gene; V was cut back by 1 base and J by 6 bases. The CDR3 contains 16 residues. CDR1 SGHRS and CDR2 YFSETQ come from the germline V gene.

The J gene is TRBJ2-5, the V gene TRBV5-1, with D perhaps TRBD1 (6 bases). V lost 4 bases and J lost 12, with 22 bases in between. This CDR3 is 14 amino acids long. The germline V gene encodes CDR1 SGHRS and CDR2 YFSETQ. The CDR3 protein is CASSVQQGPGPKYF. The CDR3 DNA reads TGCGCCAGCAGCGTCCAACAGGGACCCGGACCTAAGTACTTC.